The subject of this entry is one T cell receptor beta chain. This clonotype was found many times. Its antigen has not been determined. Per-base quality was not reported, and no clone a single base away is much larger than it. Trimming costs V 10 bases and J 0 bases, and their ends lie 22 bases apart. From the cysteine through the phenylalanine, the CDR3 covers 17 amino acids. The entry retains the CDR3 DNA only, 51 bases that are in frame from base 1. CDR1 and CDR2 are read off the germline V gene as MNHEY and SVGEGT. The data stem from a study of patients and donors after allogeneic stem cell transplantation (dated by TCRdb to 2018 to 2020). The method behind the library was RT-PCR. The data were produced on a NextSeq 550. TCRdb redid the processing of the public reads, applying fastp at Q25 and MiXCR, and retained in-frame beta chains. Each entry is one CDR3 protein sequence, shown with its most common DNA and genes. The sample includes tens of thousands of distinct CDR3 sequences, with nearly 7% observed a single time. Around a third of the sample is in the top ten clones.

Recombination joined TRBV6-2 or TRBV6-3 with TRBJ1-5, with no D gene named confidently. Sequences were obtained from blood, either unsorted or a sorted T cell fraction (not recorded which). The TCR comes from a human donor who was either an allogeneic HSCT recipient or a stem cell or donor lymphocyte infusion donor (not recorded which). It is not recorded whose cells these are; they may come from a transplant donor. The encoded CDR3 is CATNRATRGYSNQPQHF. The base sequence is TGTGCCACCAATCGGGCAACCCGAGGATATAGCAATCAGCCCCAGCATTTT.